Described below is a single TCR beta chain sequence and its context. Its antigen is unknown. Assay: immunoSEQ multiplex PCR; the TCRdb copy retains only in-frame clones and omits some. This repertoire shows fewer than 80,000 clones, more than 70% found once; its top ten account for over 0.55%. The CDR3 has 17 amino acids. Trimming shortened V by 4 bases and J by 8 bases, and 24 bases separated the two germline ends. CDR1 is LNHDA, CDR2 SQIVND, per germline (reference sequence). The entry originates in a study of OX40 agonist ivuxolimab in advanced cancers. Whole-study findings and limits: The average count of expanded clones was higher among CD8+ T cells than among CD4+.

The V call is TRBV19, the J call TRBJ2-1; D tentatively fits TRBD1 or TRBD2 (5 bases each). This clonotype was sampled from an adult with an advanced solid tumor such as melanoma, head and neck, liver or kidney cancer. The sample in question was CD4+ or CD8+ T cells sorted from blood, obtained in a trial of the OX40 agonist ivuxolimab. The CDR3 loop reads CASSRWLGTRKVDEQFF. In DNA, the CDR3 is TGTGCCAGTAGTAGATGGTTAGGGACGAGAAAGGTAGATGAGCAGTTCTTC.